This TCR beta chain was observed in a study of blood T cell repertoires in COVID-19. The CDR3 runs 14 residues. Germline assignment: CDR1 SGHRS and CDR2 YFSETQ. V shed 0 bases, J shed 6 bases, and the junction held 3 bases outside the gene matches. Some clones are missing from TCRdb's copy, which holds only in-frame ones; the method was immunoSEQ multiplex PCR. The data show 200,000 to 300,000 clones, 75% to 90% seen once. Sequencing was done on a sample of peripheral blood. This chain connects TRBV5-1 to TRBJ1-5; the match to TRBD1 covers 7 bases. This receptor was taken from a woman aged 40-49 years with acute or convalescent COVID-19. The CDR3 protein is CASSLVQGGQPQHF. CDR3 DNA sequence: TGCGCCAGCAGCTTGGTGCAGGGGGGTCAGCCCCAGCATTTT.